This TCR beta chain originates from a study of shared clonotypes between healthy human individuals. Study-level results: Clonotype sharing among donors was expected to depend on sequencing depth.

A word on this clone: Its antigen is as yet unknown. Other DNA sequences from this sample encode an identical CDR3 as well.

Sorted-subset replicate PCRs used about 180 ng DNA, about 30,000 T cell genomes. Assay used: immunoSEQ multiplex PCR; TCRdb lists only in-frame clones, some missing. This repertoire shows roughly 2,300,000 clones, 85% to 95% found once; its top ten account for roughly 0.34%. Germline V lookup: CDR1 SNHLY, CDR2 FYNNEI. The CDR3 has 11 amino acids. The ends were cut back, 6 bases at V and 3 bases at J, with 6 bases in the middle. Researchers partitioned CD4+ cells into CD45RA+ naive and CD45RA-negative memory subsets. Sequencing was performed on naive CD4+ T cells from PBMCs. The sample's subset: CD45RA+ positively selected. The chain recombines TRBV2 with TRBJ2-7; perhaps TRBD2 as D (6 bases). This sequence originates from a man aged 18 to 29 in good health. Some clones in this sample may be carry-over from other donors' samples. CDR3 DNA: TGTGCCAGCAGGGAGGGCTACGAGCAGTACTTC. Protein: CASREGYEQYF.